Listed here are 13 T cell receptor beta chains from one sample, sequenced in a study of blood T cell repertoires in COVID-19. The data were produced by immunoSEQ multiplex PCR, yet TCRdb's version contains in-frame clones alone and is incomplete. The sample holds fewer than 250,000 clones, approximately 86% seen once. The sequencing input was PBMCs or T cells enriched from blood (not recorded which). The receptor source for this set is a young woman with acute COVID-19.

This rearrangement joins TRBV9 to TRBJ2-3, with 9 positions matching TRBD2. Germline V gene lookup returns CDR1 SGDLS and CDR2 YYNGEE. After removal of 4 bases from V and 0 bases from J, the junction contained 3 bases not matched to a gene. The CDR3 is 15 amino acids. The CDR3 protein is CASSPGLASTDTQYF. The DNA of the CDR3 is TGTGCCAGCAGCCCAGGACTAGCGAGCACAGATACGCAGTATTTT.

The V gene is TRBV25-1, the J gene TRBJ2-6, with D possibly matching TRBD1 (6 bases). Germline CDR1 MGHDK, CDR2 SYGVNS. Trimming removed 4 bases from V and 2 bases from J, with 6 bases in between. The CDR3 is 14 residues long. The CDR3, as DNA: TGTGCCAGCAGTGCAGGGGCTGGGGCCAACGTCCTGACTTTC. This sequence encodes CASSAGAGANVLTF. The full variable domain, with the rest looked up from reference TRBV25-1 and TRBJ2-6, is EADIYQTPRYLVIGTGKKITLECSQTMGHDKMYWYQQDPGMELHLIHYSYGVNSTEKGDLSSESTVSRIRTEHFPLTLESARPSHTSQYLCASSAGAGANVLTFGAGSRLTVL.

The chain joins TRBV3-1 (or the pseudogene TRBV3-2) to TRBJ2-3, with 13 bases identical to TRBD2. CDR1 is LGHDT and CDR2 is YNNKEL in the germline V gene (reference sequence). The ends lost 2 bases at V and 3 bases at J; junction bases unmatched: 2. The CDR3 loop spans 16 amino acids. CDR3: CASSQQTSGGTDTQYF. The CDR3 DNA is TGTGCCAGCAGCCAACAGACTAGCGGGGGGACAGATACGCAGTATTTT.

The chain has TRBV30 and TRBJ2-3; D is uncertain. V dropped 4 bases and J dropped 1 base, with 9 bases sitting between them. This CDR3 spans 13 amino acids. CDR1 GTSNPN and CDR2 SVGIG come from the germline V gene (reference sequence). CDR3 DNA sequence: TGTGCCTGGAATGTTGGAGGCACAGATACGCAGTATTTT. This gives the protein CAWNVGGTDTQYF.

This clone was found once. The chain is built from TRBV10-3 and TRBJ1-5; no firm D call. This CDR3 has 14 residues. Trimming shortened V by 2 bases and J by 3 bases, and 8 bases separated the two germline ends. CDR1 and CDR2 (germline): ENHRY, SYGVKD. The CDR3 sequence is CAISEGSNNQPQHF. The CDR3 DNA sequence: TGTGCCATCAGTGAGGGCAGTAACAATCAGCCCCAGCATTTT.

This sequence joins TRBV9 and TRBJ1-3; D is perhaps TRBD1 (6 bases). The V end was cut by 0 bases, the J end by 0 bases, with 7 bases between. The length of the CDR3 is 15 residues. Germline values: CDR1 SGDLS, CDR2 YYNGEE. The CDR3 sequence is CASSVGGGSGNTIYF. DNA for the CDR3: TGTGCCAGCAGCGTAGGAGGGGGCTCTGGAAACACCATATATTTT. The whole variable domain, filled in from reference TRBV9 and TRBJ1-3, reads DSGVTQTPKHLITATGQRVTLRCSPRSGDLSVYWYQQSLDQGLQFLIQYYNGEERAKGNILERFSAQQFPDLHSELNLSSLELGDSALYFCASSVGGGSGNTIYFGEGSWLTVV.

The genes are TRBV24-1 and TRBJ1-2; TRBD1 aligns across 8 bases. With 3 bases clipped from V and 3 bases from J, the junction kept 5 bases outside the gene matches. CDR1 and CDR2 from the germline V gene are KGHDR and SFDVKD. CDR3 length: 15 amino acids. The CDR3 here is CATSDPNRGDYGYTF. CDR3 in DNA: TGTGCCACCAGTGATCCAAACAGGGGGGACTATGGCTACACCTTC.

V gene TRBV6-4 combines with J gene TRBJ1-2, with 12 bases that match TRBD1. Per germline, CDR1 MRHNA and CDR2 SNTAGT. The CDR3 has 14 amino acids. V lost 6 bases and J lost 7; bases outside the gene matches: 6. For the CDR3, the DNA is TGTGCCAGCAGGCCGGGACAGGGGGCGACTGGCTACACCTTC. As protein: CASRPGQGATGYTF.

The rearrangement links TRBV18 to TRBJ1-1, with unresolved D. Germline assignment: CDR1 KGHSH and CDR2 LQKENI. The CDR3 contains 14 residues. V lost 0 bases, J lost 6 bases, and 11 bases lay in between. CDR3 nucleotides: TGTGCCAGCTCACCACCGATCCGCGGTTCTGAAGCTTTCTTT. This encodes CASSPPIRGSEAFF. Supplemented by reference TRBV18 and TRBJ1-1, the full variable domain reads NAGVMQNPRHLVRRRGQEARLRCSPMKGHSHVYWYRQLPEEGLKFMVYLQKENIIDESGMPKERFSAEFPKEGPSILRIQQVVRGDSAAYFCASSPPIRGSEAFFGQGTRLTVV.

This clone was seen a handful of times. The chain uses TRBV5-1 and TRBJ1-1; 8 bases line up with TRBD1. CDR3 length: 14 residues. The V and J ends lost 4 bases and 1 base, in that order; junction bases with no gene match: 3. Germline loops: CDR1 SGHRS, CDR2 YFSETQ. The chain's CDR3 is CASSTTGANTEAFF. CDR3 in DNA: TGCGCCAGCAGCACGACAGGGGCGAACACTGAAGCTTTCTTT.

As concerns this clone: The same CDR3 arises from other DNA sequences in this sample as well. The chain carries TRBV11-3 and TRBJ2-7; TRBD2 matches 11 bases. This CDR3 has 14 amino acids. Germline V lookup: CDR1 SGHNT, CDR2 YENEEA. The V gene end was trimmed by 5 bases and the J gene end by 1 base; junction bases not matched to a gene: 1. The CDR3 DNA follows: TGTGCCAGCAGCCTAGCGGGGGGTTCCTACGAGCAGTACTTC. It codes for CASSLAGGSYEQYF.

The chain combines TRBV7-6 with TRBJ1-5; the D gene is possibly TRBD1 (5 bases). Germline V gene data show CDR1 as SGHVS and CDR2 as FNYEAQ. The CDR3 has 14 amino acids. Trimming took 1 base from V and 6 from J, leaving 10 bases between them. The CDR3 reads CASSLDQGSQPQHF. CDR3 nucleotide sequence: TGTGCCAGCAGCTTAGATCAGGGAAGTCAGCCCCAGCATTTT.

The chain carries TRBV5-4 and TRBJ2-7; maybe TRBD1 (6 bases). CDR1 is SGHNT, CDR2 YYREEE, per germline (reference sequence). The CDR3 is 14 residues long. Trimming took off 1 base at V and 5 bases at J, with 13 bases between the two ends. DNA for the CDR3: TGTGCCAGCAGCTTGCTTAGGGGGTCCCACGAGCAGTACTTC. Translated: CASSLLRGSHEQYF.